The 25 T cell receptor beta chains in this list originate from one sample, sequenced in a study of T cell repertoires in cytomegalovirus infection. TCRdb independently ran MiXCR on the reads; one entry per CDR3 protein. Of hundreds of thousands of distinct CDR3 sequences listed, approximately 24% are singletons. Sequences were obtained from CD8+ T cells from PBMCs. The receptors stem from a human donor in good health (CMV status not recorded). Some clones in this sample may be carry-over from other donors' samples.

This chain joins TRBV15 and TRBJ1-3, with D unresolved. CDR1 LNHNV and CDR2 YYDKDF come from the germline V gene (reference sequence). The V gene lost 3 bases and the J gene lost 8 bases, with 14 bases spanning the gap. The CDR3 contains 14 residues. CDR3 amino acids: CATSSGIGRDTIYF. The DNA of the CDR3 is TGTGCCACCAGCAGTGGGATTGGCCGGGACACCATATATTTT.

The rearrangement links TRBV20-1 to TRBJ1-6; the D gene is possibly TRBD1 (6 bases). This CDR3 has 13 amino acids. Trimming took off 7 bases at V and 7 bases at J, with 14 bases between the two ends. The germline gives CDR1 DFQATT, CDR2 SNEGSKA (reference sequence). The CDR3 spells CSGGQRANSPLHF. DNA for the CDR3: TGCAGTGGCGGACAGCGCGCGAATTCACCCCTCCACTTT.

The chain employs TRBV29-1 and TRBJ2-2; TRBD1 might be the D (5 bases). The V and J ends lost 1 base and 4 bases respectively, with 13 bases between them. Germline CDR1 reads SQVTM; CDR2 reads ANQGSEA. The CDR3 runs 15 residues. CDR3 DNA: TGCAGCGTTGAAGGTTTACCAGACAGCACCGGGGAGCTGTTTTTT. Its protein product is CSVEGLPDSTGELFF.

This rearrangement joins TRBV29-1 to TRBJ1-2, with TRBD1 matching 9 bases. The CDR3 loop spans 14 amino acids. The V segment lost 2 bases and the J segment 6 bases; nucleotides outside the gene matches: 7. CDR1 is SQVTM and CDR2 is ANQGSEA in the germline V gene. The chain's CDR3 is CSVETGQGFDGYTF. The CDR3, as DNA: TGCAGCGTTGAAACTGGACAGGGGTTTGATGGCTACACCTTC.

This clonotype was observed a handful of times. V gene TRBV5-1 combines with J gene TRBJ1-5, with D uncertain. V shed 0 bases and J shed 4 bases, with 8 bases lying between them. Germline V gives CDR1 SGHRS, CDR2 YFSETQ. The CDR3 has 14 amino acids. Here the CDR3 reads CASSLESGNQPQHF. The CDR3, as DNA: TGCGCCAGCAGCTTGGAGTCTGGGAATCAGCCCCAGCATTTT. Complete variable domain (other parts from reference TRBV5-1 and TRBJ1-5): KAGVTQTPRYLIKTRGQQVTLSCSPISGHRSVSWYQQTPGQGLQFLFEYFSETQRNKGNFPGRFSGRQFSNSRSEMNVSTLELGDSALYLCASSLESGNQPQHFGDGTRLSIL.

This clonotype was seen a few times. This rearrangement joins TRBV14 to TRBJ2-1; D gene ambiguous. Trimming pared 2 bases from V and 12 bases from J, leaving 14 bases between. The CDR3 runs 13 residues. CDR1 is SGHDN, CDR2 FVKESK, per germline. CDR3 amino acids: CASSQSWGGVQFF. CDR3 DNA sequence: TGTGCCAGCAGCCAATCGTGGGGTGGGGTGCAGTTCTTC.

This chain joins TRBV12-3 or TRBV12-4 and TRBJ1-5; maybe TRBD1 (5 bases). The CDR3 covers 13 residues. V was trimmed by 7 bases and J by 4 bases, leaving 11 bases between them. The CDR3 is CASTPGPNQPQHF. In DNA, the CDR3 is TGTGCCAGCACCCCGGGGCCTAATCAGCCCCAGCATTTT.

The sample holds many counts of this clonotype. The chain combines TRBV28 with TRBJ2-7, with D perhaps being TRBD1 or TRBD2 (5 bases each). CDR1 MDHEN and CDR2 SYDVKM come from the germline V gene. V lost 5 bases to trimming and J lost 4 bases, with 21 bases between them. CDR3 length: 16 residues. The CDR3 DNA sequence: TGTGCCAGCAGTCCTCCGCTCGATAGGGGAGCTTACGAGCAGTACGTC. Residues: CASSPPLDRGAYEQYV.

Here the CDR3 DNA reads TGTGCCAGCAGTTACTCCGTCGTGGCGCGAACCGGGGAGCTGTTTTTT. As protein: CASSYSVVARTGELFF. This chain connects TRBV6-5 to TRBJ2-2; D gene unclear. CDR3 length: 16 amino acids. V was pared by 0 bases and J by 5 bases, with 13 bases between. The germline gives CDR1 MNHEY, CDR2 SVGAGI.

The chain uses TRBV29-1 and TRBJ2-3; 7 positions agree with TRBD1. CDR3 size: 15 residues. The V segment lost 0 bases and the J segment 11 bases; nucleotides outside the gene matches: 14. From germline, CDR1 is SQVTM and CDR2 ANQGSEA. The DNA for the CDR3 is TGCAGCGTTGAAGATGTGGGACAGCCAGAGCCATGGCAGTATTTT. Residues: CSVEDVGQPEPWQYF.

This clonotype was counted a few times. The rearrangement joins TRBV20-1 to TRBJ1-4; D is possibly TRBD1 (5 bases). Between the trimmed V and J ends, which lost 5 bases and 5 bases, there was a span of 15 bases. The CDR3 is 14 amino acids. CDR1 DFQATT and CDR2 SNEGSKA come from the germline V gene (reference sequence). The CDR3 DNA follows: TGCAGTGCTGAGCGGGACTTCGGAAATGAAAAACTGTTTTTT. Translating gives CSAERDFGNEKLFF.

V gene TRBV28 combines with J gene TRBJ2-2; 8 bases map to TRBD1. The CDR3 runs 15 residues. With 5 bases clipped from V and 7 bases from J, the junction kept 9 bases outside the gene matches. Germline V gene data show CDR1 as MDHEN and CDR2 as SYDVKM. The CDR3 sequence: CASSMGTGRVGELFF. CDR3 DNA sequence: TGTGCCAGCAGTATGGGGACAGGAAGGGTCGGGGAGCTGTTTTTT.

Many counts were recorded for this clonotype. The CDR3 loop reads CASSPVFTDTQYF. In DNA, the CDR3 is TGTGCCAGCAGCCCCGTCTTCACAGATACGCAGTATTTT. The chain joins TRBV7-6 to TRBJ2-3; D is unresolved. CDR3 length: 13 residues. Germline V lookup: CDR1 SGHVS, CDR2 FNYEAQ. V was cut by 5 bases and J by 2 bases, with 8 bases left in between.

Only a few counts were recorded for this clonotype. The rearrangement links TRBV20-1 to TRBJ1-5; D not resolved. This CDR3 region has 18 residues. Per germline, CDR1 DFQATT and CDR2 SNEGSKA (reference sequence). The V gene lost 0 bases and the J gene lost 0 bases, with 18 bases spanning the gap. The CDR3 DNA sequence: TGCAGTGCTAGAGAGGGGATGGGAATCTACTATAGCAATCAGCCCCAGCATTTT. Its protein product is CSAREGMGIYYSNQPQHF.

The table lists this clonotype with a few counts. The rearrangement uses TRBV28 and TRBJ2-1; TRBD1 or TRBD2 may be the D gene (5 bases each). V was cut by 7 bases and J by 0 bases, with 13 bases left in between. This CDR3 contains 15 residues. Germline V CDR1 and CDR2: MDHEN, SYDVKM. CDR3 loop: CASITAGSSYNEQFF. The CDR3 bases are TGTGCCAGCATCACCGCAGGGAGCTCCTACAATGAGCAGTTCTTC.

As for this clonotype: Since a much larger clone is just one base distant, this may be a read error. The rearrangement uses TRBV7-2 and TRBJ2-1; maybe TRBD1 (6 bases). Germline V CDR1 and CDR2: SGHTA, FQGNSA. The CDR3 runs to 18 residues. Trimming removed 4 bases from V and 8 bases from J, with 27 bases in between. The CDR3 loop reads CASSSYEAWWGPGDEQFF. CDR3 sequence (DNA): TGTGCCAGCAGCTCATACGAAGCTTGGTGGGGCCCAGGGGATGAGCAGTTCTTC.

This clonotype was seen ten or more times. The chain carries TRBV7-9 and TRBJ2-1; tentatively, D is TRBD2 (6 bases). In germline, CDR1 is SEHNR, CDR2 FQNEAQ (reference sequence). V was clipped by 4 bases and J by 5 bases, with 9 bases between them. This CDR3 contains 13 residues. The CDR3: CASSSPGDNEQFF. The CDR3 region has the DNA TGTGCCAGCAGCTCCCCGGGGGACAATGAGCAGTTCTTC.

This clonotype came up a few times. The chain is built from TRBV14 and TRBJ2-1; 8 bases align to TRBD2. CDR1 is SGHDN, CDR2 FVKESK, per germline. The CDR3 extends over 15 amino acids. Losses at the gene ends were 2 bases for V and 4 bases for J; bases not matched to a gene: 4. CDR3 DNA sequence: TGTGCCAGCAGCCAATTCGGGGGGGTTTACAATGAGCAGTTCTTC. This sequence encodes CASSQFGGVYNEQFF. Looking up the rest from reference TRBV14 and TRBJ2-1 gives the full variable domain: EAGVTQFPSHSVIEKGQTVTLRCDPISGHDNLYWYRRVMGKEIKFLLHFVKESKQDESGMPNNRFLAERTGGTYSTLKVQPAELEDSGVYFCASSQFGGVYNEQFFGPGTRLTVL.

The table lists this clonotype with many counts. The V call is TRBV28, the J call TRBJ2-5; tentatively, D is TRBD1 (5 bases). Germline CDR1 MDHEN, CDR2 SYDVKM. V gave up 1 base and J gave up 0 bases, with 6 bases separating them. This CDR3 has 14 residues. The CDR3 loop reads CASSLLDNQETQYF. The CDR3 DNA reads TGTGCCAGCAGTTTATTGGACAACCAAGAGACCCAGTACTTC.

The chain carries TRBV28 and TRBJ2-7; the D gene is possibly TRBD2 (5 bases). V lost 5 bases and J lost 5, with 16 bases in between. The CDR3 covers 14 residues. CDR1 and CDR2 from the germline V gene are MDHEN and SYDVKM. CDR3 region: CASSLPGEFHEQYV. The CDR3 nucleotides are TGTGCCAGCAGTCTCCCCGGGGAGTTCCACGAGCAGTACGTC.

This clonotype was counted only a few times. The rearrangement uses TRBV27 and TRBJ2-5, with 10 bases fitting TRBD2. Germline CDR1 reads MNHEY; CDR2 reads SMNVEV (reference sequence). The CDR3 runs to 15 residues. With 4 bases clipped from V and 2 bases from J, the junction kept 4 bases outside the gene matches. CDR3 sequence (DNA): TGTGCCAGCAGTTCACTAGCGGGGACTCAAGAGACCCAGTACTTC. This codes for CASSSLAGTQETQYF.

This clonotype has only a few counts. V is TRBV6-1 and J is TRBJ1-3; D is undetermined. Per the germline V gene, CDR1 is MNHNS and CDR2 is SASEGT. The CDR3 has 15 residues. Trimming stripped 6 bases from V and 0 bases from J, with 12 bases between. CDR3 bases: TGTGCCAGCAGGCAGACTCATTACTCTGGAAACACCATATATTTT. Translation: CASRQTHYSGNTIYF.

The chain uses TRBV5-5 and TRBJ2-1; 7 bases line up with TRBD1. The trim removed 3 bases at V and 2 bases at J, leaving 8 bases unmatched. The CDR3 is 16 amino acids. The germline gives CDR1 SGHKS, CDR2 YYEKEE (reference sequence). The CDR3 loop reads CASSSGTASTYNEQFF. CDR3 bases: TGTGCCAGCAGCTCCGGGACAGCCAGCACCTACAATGAGCAGTTCTTC.

In its sample, this clonotype was seen a few times. The CDR3 bases are TGTGCCAGCAGGGATGGGACAGGGGATGGCTACACCTTC. It translates to CASRDGTGDGYTF. The V gene is TRBV14, the J gene TRBJ1-2; 10 bases align to TRBD1. V shed 6 bases and J 6 bases; nucleotides not matched to a gene: 4. CDR3 length: 13 amino acids. The germline gives CDR1 SGHDN, CDR2 FVKESK.

The sample holds a few counts of this clonotype. The chain has TRBV29-1 and TRBJ2-7; 8 bases match TRBD1. V shed 5 bases and J 4 bases; nucleotides not matched to a gene: 4. The germline V gene has CDR1 SQVTM and CDR2 ANQGSEA. The CDR3 is 12 residues long. In DNA form, the CDR3 reads TGCAGCGTTCAGGACAGGGTTTACGAGCAGTACTTC. Translation gives CSVQDRVYEQYF.